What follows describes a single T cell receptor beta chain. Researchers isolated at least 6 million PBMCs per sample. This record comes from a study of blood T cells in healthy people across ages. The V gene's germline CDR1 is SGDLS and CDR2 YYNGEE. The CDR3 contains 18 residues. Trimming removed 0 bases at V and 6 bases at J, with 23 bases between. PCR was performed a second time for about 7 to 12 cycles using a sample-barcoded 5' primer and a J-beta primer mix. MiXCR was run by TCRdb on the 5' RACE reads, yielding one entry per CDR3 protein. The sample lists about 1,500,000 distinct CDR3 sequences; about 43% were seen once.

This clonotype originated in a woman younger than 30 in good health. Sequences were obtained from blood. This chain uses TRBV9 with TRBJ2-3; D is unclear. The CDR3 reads CASSVELSGTGSSDTQYF. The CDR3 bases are TGTGCCAGCAGCGTAGAGTTATCGGGTACGGGTTCTTCGGATACGCAGTATTTT.